This TCR beta chain was found in a study of STAT5B mutations in CD4+ large granular lymphocyte leukemia. On the study more broadly: The CDR3 'QG' motif was associated with a particular HLA allele among healthy donors. Study results and caveats: Patient CD4-sorted repertoires looked more clonal than healthy CD4+ repertoires, even without putative leukemic clones. Compared with healthy controls (2/35), patient top clones favored TRBV06 (8/27).

Remarks on this clone: The antigen is not known.

The germline V gene has CDR1 SGHTA and CDR2 FQGNSA. Trimming at V came to 2 bases and at J to 5 bases, leaving 7 bases not matched to a gene. The CDR3 loop spans 16 amino acids. Clones were sequenced by immunoSEQ multiplex PCR, and TCRdb holds only the in-frame ones, with some missing. The sample consists of around 30,000 clones, about 76% of them appearing once. The chain joins TRBV7-2 to TRBJ2-5, with TRBD2 identical over 11 bases. Material: CD4+ T cells from blood buffy coats. This TCR came from a human donor in good health. The CDR3, as DNA: TGTGCCAGCAGCTTACCCGGGACTAGCGGTTTTGAGACCCAGTACTTC. It is translated as CASSLPGTSGFETQYF.